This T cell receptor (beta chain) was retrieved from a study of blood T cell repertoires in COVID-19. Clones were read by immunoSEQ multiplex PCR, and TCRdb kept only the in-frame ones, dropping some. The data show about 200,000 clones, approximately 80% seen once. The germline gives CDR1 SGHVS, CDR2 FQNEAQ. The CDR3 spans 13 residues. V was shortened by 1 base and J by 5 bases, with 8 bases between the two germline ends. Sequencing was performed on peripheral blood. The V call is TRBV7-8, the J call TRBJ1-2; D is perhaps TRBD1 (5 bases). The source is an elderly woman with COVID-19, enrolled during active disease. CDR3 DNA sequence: TGTGCCAGCAGCTTAGTGGGGGGGTATGGCTACACCTTC. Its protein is CASSLVGGYGYTF.